This TCR beta chain was captured in a study of T cell clonality in common variable immunodeficiency. The CDR3 runs to 16 residues. Germline CDR1 and CDR2: KGHSH and LQKENI. V gave up 3 bases and J gave up 6 bases; unmatched junction bases: 11. This table comes from immunoSEQ multiplex PCR, and its TCRdb copy is limited to in-frame clones, with some not included. The sample shows around 47,000 clones, none of them appearing just once. This clone has a count of ten or more. The antigen is undetermined. The missing CDR3 end, 3 residues past where the read stops, is filled in from the germline J gene. Study observations and caveats: Reportedly, TCR beta sequences from common variable immunodeficiency showed fewer deletions and N-nucleotide insertions. CVID subjects shared fewer TCRbeta clones than healthy controls did. Authors noted CVID clonality's cause needs subpopulation repertoire sequencing. CVID subjects showed higher TCRbeta clonality than healthy controls.

This clonotype was sampled from a person aged 18 to 75 in good health. The chain combines TRBV18 with TRBJ1-1; 9 bases map to TRBD1. Sequencing was carried out using peripheral blood mononuclear cells. CDR3 DNA (partial): TGTGCCAGCTCACCGGGACAGGGTTCACCCGTCTCTGAA. Its translation: CASSPGQGSPVSE. From start to end, the CDR3 is CASSPGQGSPVSEAFF.